The T cell receptor (beta chain) described here comes from a study of CXCR3-negative and CXCR3-positive naive CD8 T cells. Findings and caveats of the study: Memory CD8+ T cell repertoires were far less diverse than both naive subsets. CXCR3-expressing naive cells carried TRB CDR3s more hydrophobic than those of CXCR3-negative naive cells.

Concerning this clonotype: Antigen unknown.

This CDR3 spans 14 amino acids. In germline, CDR1 is MRHNA, CDR2 SNTAGT. The authors prepared UMI-labeled TRB cDNA libraries by 5' RACE. Using the 5' RACE reads, TCRdb records one entry per CDR3 protein without DNA. The table lists tens of thousands of distinct CDR3 sequences. The chain is built from TRBV6-4 and TRBJ2-3. The material sequenced was naive CXCR3+ CD8+ T cells from blood. Subset reported: CD45RO-CCR7+CD27+CD95- naive CD8+ T cells expressing CXCR3 (TNR3+). This sequence originates from a human donor in good health. Some clones in this sample may be carry-over from other donors' samples. The chain's CDR3 is CASSDSEGTDTQYF.